This T cell receptor beta chain was captured by sequencing in a study of T cells in Graves' hyperthyroidism and ophthalmopathy. Study-wide background: Peripheral blood was acquired at first diagnosis, ahead of any therapy whatsoever. Study findings and constraints: The majority of expanded thyroid clonotypes above 0.001 also appeared in blood. Model predictions of ophthalmopathy came a median approximately 6.2 months before onset.

Amplified TCR beta CDR3 regions derived from RNA transcripts. TCR CDR3 regions were first amplified by RT-PCR with HTBI primers. TCRdb re-analysed the multiplex PCR reads in MiXCR, keeping a single row per CDR3 protein. Found here are fewer than 450,000 distinct CDR3 sequences, about a sixth of them singletons; the top ten hold around 35%. This clonotype has ten or more counts. Its cognate antigen is unknown. The receptor was isolated from a woman younger than 45 with Graves' hyperthyroidism that later progressed to Graves' ophthalmopathy. The sequenced material came from blood.

The chain's CDR3 is CASSFIAGHEQYF. In nucleotides, the CDR3 is TGTGCCAGCAGTTTTATAGCGGGCCACGAGCAGTACTTC. The chain combines TRBV28 with TRBJ2-7; 7 bases align to TRBD2. V lost 3 bases and J lost 5; bases outside the gene matches: 4. The germline CDR1 and CDR2 sequences are MDHEN and SYDVKM. The CDR3 has 13 amino acids.